Listed here is a single TCR beta chain. Participants came from fewer than 25 US areas, aged roughly 18 to 89 years. The study assigned cohorts using participant-reported clinical history. This record comes from a study of blood T cell repertoires in COVID-19. Measured with immunoSEQ multiplex PCR; TCRdb has only the in-frame clones, and not every one. Here the sample spans 150,000 to 200,000 clones, over 70% being singletons. The source of this sequence is a woman in her fifties or sixties who had recovered from COVID-19. Sequenced input: PBMCs or T cells enriched from blood (not recorded which).

Here the CDR3 DNA reads TGTGCCAGTAGTAAAGGGACATACAATCAGCCCCAGCATTTT. As protein: CASSKGTYNQPQHF. The rearrangement uses TRBV19 and TRBJ1-5, with D possibly being TRBD1 (6 bases). Germline values: CDR1 LNHDA, CDR2 SQIVND (reference sequence). This CDR3 region has 14 residues. V lost 4 bases and J lost 3, with 10 bases in between. Using reference TRBV19 and TRBJ1-5 for the parts outside the CDR3, the full variable domain is DGGITQSPKYLFRKEGQNVTLSCEQNLNHDAMYWYRQDPGQGLRLIYYSQIVNDFQKGDIAEGYSVSREKKESFPLTVTSAQKNPTAFYLCASSKGTYNQPQHFGDGTRLSIL.